These 19 T cell receptor beta chains came from one sample sequenced in a study of chemoradiotherapy in HPV16-positive cancers. TCRdb's table, derived via immunoSEQ multiplex PCR, lists solely in-frame clones and lacks some. The data contain some 12,000 clones, more than 75% of them singletons. Sample: blood, taken from a patient who underwent chemoradiotherapy. Source of these receptors: a human donor with HPV-associated anogenital cancer.

The chain joins TRBV5-5 to TRBJ2-7; D unclear. CDR3 size: 14 residues. Trimming removed 0 bases at V and 2 bases at J, with 9 bases between. The germline V gene has CDR1 SGHKS and CDR2 YYEKEE (reference sequence). Here the CDR3 reads CASSLEVITYEQYF. DNA of the CDR3: TGTGCCAGCAGCTTGGAGGTCATCACCTACGAGCAGTACTTC. Full variable domain (outside the CDR3, taken from reference TRBV5-5 and TRBJ2-7): DAGVTQSPTHLIKTRGQQVTLRCSPISGHKSVSWYQQVLGQGPQFIFQYYEKEERGRGNFPDRFSARQFPNYSSELNVNALLLGDSALYLCASSLEVITYEQYFGPGTRLTVT.

The J gene is TRBJ2-5, the V gene TRBV2; a possible D gene is TRBD1 (6 bases). The CDR3 is 14 residues long. Germline V gives CDR1 SNHLY, CDR2 FYNNEI. Trimming removed 6 bases at V and 2 bases at J, with 13 bases between. DNA of the CDR3: TGTGCCAGCAGAGGAGACAGGCTACAAGAGACCCAGTACTTC. As protein: CASRGDRLQETQYF.

This sequence joins TRBV10-2 and TRBJ2-3, with 9 bases fitting TRBD2. The CDR3 runs to 16 residues. Germline CDR1 reads WSHSY; CDR2 reads SAAADI. V lost 4 bases to trimming and J lost 5 bases; unmatched junction nucleotides: 10. The CDR3 loop is CASSGEGGGGVDTQYF. The CDR3 DNA reads TGCGCCAGCAGTGGAGAGGGCGGGGGGGGAGTAGATACGCAGTATTTT.

The chain couples TRBV7-2 to TRBJ2-7, with TRBD2 as a possible D gene (6 bases). From germline, CDR1 is SGHTA and CDR2 FQGNSA. Trimming left V 5 bases short and J 2 bases short, with 13 bases between. This CDR3 is built from 14 residues. The CDR3 coding sequence is TGTGCCAGCAGCCCCGGGACTCGCCCCTACGAGCAGTACTTC. Translation gives CASSPGTRPYEQYF.

The chain joins TRBV6-1 to TRBJ1-2; tentative D call: TRBD1 (6 bases). This CDR3 is built from 17 residues. The germline gives CDR1 MNHNS, CDR2 SASEGT. The germline V and J ends were trimmed by 1 base and 4 bases, with 19 bases remaining between them. The DNA of the CDR3 is TGTGCCAGCAGTGAAGGCTGGTGGGGGCGTACTTTCTATGGCTACACCTTC. Protein: CASSEGWWGRTFYGYTF.

The chain combines TRBV29-1 with TRBJ2-7, with 9 bases matching TRBD2. Trimming removed 6 bases from V and 3 bases from J; junction bases left unmatched: 12. In germline, CDR1 is SQVTM, CDR2 ANQGSEA. CDR3 length: 15 residues. The CDR3 is CSVLKLAGVNYEQYF. The DNA of the CDR3 is TGCAGCGTCTTGAAGTTAGCGGGGGTGAACTACGAGCAGTACTTC.

This clone was detected only a few times. V usage is TRBV7-9 and J usage is TRBJ1-1, with D unresolved. V was cut by 1 base and J by 7 bases, with 10 bases left in between. This CDR3 has 13 residues. In germline, CDR1 is SEHNR, CDR2 FQNEAQ (reference sequence). CDR3 in DNA: TGTGCCAGCAGCTTAGGGCAGACACTTGAAGCTTTCTTT. Protein product: CASSLGQTLEAFF.

The chain uses TRBV6-6 and TRBJ1-2, with 9 nucleotides matching TRBD1. Per germline, CDR1 MNHNY and CDR2 SVGAGI (reference sequence). V trimming: 6 bases; J trimming: 4 bases; junction bases outside the gene matches: 9. The CDR3 sequence is 15 residues long. As DNA, the CDR3 is TGTGCCAGCAGCTCAACGACAGGGGGGGTCTATGGCTACACCTTC. Protein product: CASSSTTGGVYGYTF.

This clone counts as medium-sized. This chain connects TRBV7-3 to TRBJ1-2; D may be TRBD1 (6 bases). The V end lost 5 bases, the J end lost 4 bases, and 14 bases lay between the germline ends. Germline V gives CDR1 SGHTA, CDR2 FQGTGA. The CDR3 covers 14 residues. The CDR3, as DNA: TGTGCCAGCAGCCCGACGGGGGGCCTCTATGGCTACACCTTC. The encoded protein is CASSPTGGLYGYTF.

The chain joins TRBV21-1 to TRBJ2-6; the D call of TRBD1 is as the table states it, not checked on the DNA. TRBV21-1 is shown as a pseudogene. CDR3 size: 19 residues. The CDR3 sequence is CASSKRCGDRGAGANVLTF. DNA for the CDR3: TGTGCCAGCAGCAAGCGCTGCGGGGACAGGGGTGCTGGGGCCAACGTCCTGACTTTC.

V usage is TRBV2 and J usage is TRBJ2-5; no clear D. The better agreement between TRBJ2-7 and the DNA end casts doubt on the J call. The germline V gene encodes CDR1 SNHLY and CDR2 FYNNEI. The length of the CDR3 is 13 residues. This chain's CDR3 is CASSEVRSYEQYF. Written as DNA, the CDR3 is TGTGCCAGCAGTGAAGTTCGGTCCTACGAGCAGTACTTC.

This rearrangement joins TRBV10-3 to TRBJ1-1; the D is unclear. Germline V gene data show CDR1 as ENHRY and CDR2 as SYGVKD. CDR3 length: 13 amino acids. V lost 3 bases, J lost 0 bases, and 5 bases lay in between. This CDR3 is CAISERVNTEAFF. The CDR3 region has the DNA TGTGCCATCAGTGAAAGGGTGAACACTGAAGCTTTCTTT.

The rearrangement joins TRBV5-1 to TRBJ2-1; D is ambiguous. Trimming took off 4 bases at V and 0 bases at J, with 11 bases between the two ends. Germline lookup yields CDR1 SGHRS and CDR2 YFSETQ. The CDR3 has 15 residues. In DNA form, the CDR3 reads TGCGCCAGCAGCACTTCTGGCAGCTCCTACAATGAGCAGTTCTTC. It yields the protein CASSTSGSSYNEQFF.

This clone was counted a single time. The chain couples TRBV9 to TRBJ2-1; 14 bases line up with TRBD2. Germline CDR1 SGDLS, CDR2 YYNGEE. The CDR3 runs to 17 residues. V trimming: 3 bases; J trimming: 3 bases; junction bases outside the gene matches: 5. The CDR3 DNA is TGTGCCAGCAGCGCCCGACTAGCGGGGGGGCGCTACAATGAGCAGTTCTTC. Translated: CASSARLAGGRYNEQFF.

The rearrangement links TRBV5-1 to TRBJ2-1, with 10 bases identical to TRBD2. CDR3 size: 17 residues. Germline trimming cut 0 bases from V and 4 bases from J; bases unmatched to any gene: 7. CDR1 and CDR2 (germline): SGHRS, YFSETQ. The CDR3 region has the DNA TGCGCCAGCAGCTTGGTGTCGAGCGGGGGGGTTTACAATGAGCAGTTCTTC. The encoded protein is CASSLVSSGGVYNEQFF.

The gene calls are TRBV27 and TRBJ1-2; D remains ambiguous. Trimming left V 7 bases short and J 4 bases short, with 19 bases between. The germline CDR1 and CDR2 sequences are MNHEY and SMNVEV (reference sequence). The CDR3 sequence is 15 residues long. The CDR3 DNA follows: TGTGCCAGCACCCGCCAGGTCCGGGCTGGCTATGGCTACACCTTC. It yields the protein CASTRQVRAGYGYTF.

This sequence joins TRBV2 and TRBJ1-1; 8 positions agree with TRBD1. CDR3 length: 14 residues. V lost 7 bases and J lost 4; bases outside the gene matches: 8. Germline V gene lookup returns CDR1 SNHLY and CDR2 FYNNEI. The DNA for the CDR3 is TGTGCCAGCAATCATCAGGGGGCACGCACTGAAGCTTTCTTT. It yields the protein CASNHQGARTEAFF.

The CDR3 bases are TGTGCCAGCAGCATAGGGACAGATGGCTACACCTTC. Translated, it gives CASSIGTDGYTF. The V gene is TRBV7-9, the J gene TRBJ1-2; 7 bases map to TRBD1. The length of the CDR3 is 12 residues. V shed 5 bases, J shed 6 bases, and the junction held 3 bases outside the gene matches. Germline V gives CDR1 SEHNR, CDR2 FQNEAQ (reference sequence).

V usage is TRBV2 and J usage is TRBJ1-2; D may be TRBD1 (6 bases). Trimming cost V 4 bases and J 2 bases, with 14 bases left between them. The CDR3 runs to 15 residues. Per the germline V gene, CDR1 is SNHLY and CDR2 is FYNNEI. The CDR3: CASSASRTANYGYTF. CDR3 bases: TGTGCCAGCAGTGCAAGCAGGACAGCGAACTATGGCTACACCTTC.